This paragraph covers one T cell receptor beta chain sequence. What it recognizes is unknown. The data were obtained in a study of shared clonotypes between healthy human individuals. Study overall: Per-donor plates numbered three CD4 naive, three CD4 memory, two CD8 naive and one CD8 memory. The study, taken as a whole, reports: Estimated clonotype richness was generally higher in naive than memory subsets.

Assay used: immunoSEQ multiplex PCR; TCRdb lists only in-frame clones, some missing. Found here are 2 million or so clones, 85% to 95% of them singletons; the top ten hold about 0.13%. Germline CDR1 and CDR2: SGDLS and YYNGEE. Trimming took 3 bases from V and 0 from J, leaving 9 bases between them. The CDR3 contains 14 residues. This chain uses TRBV9 with TRBJ1-1; possibly TRBD1 for D (5 bases). This TCR came from a man in his late teens or twenties in good health. The sequenced sample was naive CD4+ T cells sorted from blood. Subset defined: CD45RA+ positively selected. CDR3: CASSADSLNTEAFF. The CDR3 coding sequence is TGTGCCAGCAGCGCCGACAGTTTGAACACTGAAGCTTTCTTT.